The 21 T cell receptor beta chains below were found in one sample sequenced in a study of blood T cell repertoires in COVID-19 (dated by TCRdb to the early 2020s). Library prep was done by the immunoSEQ multiplex PCR assay. The immuneACCESS repertoire file appears here via TCRdb, limited to in-frame rearrangements. These files lack a portion of the clones; in checked studies, under half of the deficit traces to unresolved V genes, and the cause of the others is not known. The sample profile shows approximately 97,000 clones; 65% to 85% of them were found once. Roughly 4.4% of the sample rests with the top ten. Source material: peripheral blood. The receptor set was obtained from a man in his sixties with acute or convalescent COVID-19.

This clone is classed as medium-sized. The rearrangement links TRBV7-2 to TRBJ2-4; D not resolved. V lost 0 bases and J lost 0, with 9 bases in between. The CDR3 contains 16 residues. The germline V gene has CDR1 SGHTA and CDR2 FQGNSA. The CDR3 reads CASSLAPAGAKNIQYF. The CDR3 bases are TGTGCCAGCAGCTTAGCCCCGGCAGGAGCCAAAAACATTCAGTACTTC.

CDR3 region: CAISESGRDRGSYEQYF. The DNA for the CDR3 is TGTGCCATCAGTGAGTCGGGCCGGGACAGGGGGTCCTACGAGCAGTACTTC. The rearrangement uses TRBV10-3 and TRBJ2-7, with 11 positions matching TRBD1. V was pared by 0 bases and J by 1 base, with 5 bases of the junction left unmatched. Per germline, CDR1 ENHRY and CDR2 SYGVKD. The CDR3 totals 17 residues.

CDR3 region: CASSLRDRGNNEQFF. CDR3 in DNA: TGTGCCAGCAGCTTACGGGACAGGGGGAACAATGAGCAGTTCTTC. The J gene is TRBJ2-1, the V gene TRBV9, with 11 bases identical to TRBD1. Per the germline V gene, CDR1 is SGDLS and CDR2 is YYNGEE. The V and J ends lost 4 bases and 5 bases, in that order; junction bases with no gene match: 5. The CDR3 extends over 15 amino acids.

The chain carries TRBV15 and TRBJ1-1; tentatively, D is TRBD1 (5 bases). Germline CDR1 reads LNHNV; CDR2 reads YYDKDF (reference sequence). CDR3 length: 14 residues. V was cut by 1 base and J by 4 bases, with 10 bases left in between. CDR3 in amino acids: CATSRVGQITEAFF. CDR3 nucleotide sequence: TGTGCCACCAGCAGAGTAGGACAAATCACTGAAGCTTTCTTT.

V and J are TRBV12-3 or TRBV12-4 and TRBJ2-7; 7 bases match TRBD1. J lost 6 bases, V lost 5 bases, and 7 bases had no gene match. This CDR3 region has 13 residues. CDR3 sequence (DNA): TGTGCCAGCAGTACCTCCGGGACAGCCGAGCAGTACTTC. Translation: CASSTSGTAEQYF.

The sample holds a few counts of this clone. The V call is TRBV6-5, the J call TRBJ2-1; possible D gene TRBD2, 7 bases. CDR1 and CDR2 from the germline V gene are MNHEY and SVGAGI. The CDR3 is 13 residues long. V lost 6 bases, J lost 5 bases, and 11 bases lay in between. CDR3 DNA sequence: TGTGCCAGCAGGCGGGGGCCAAACAATGAGCAGTTCTTC. It yields the protein CASRRGPNNEQFF.

The chain uses TRBV19 and TRBJ1-1; 8 bases map to TRBD1. J was trimmed by 2 bases and V by 6 bases; bases with no gene match: 8. CDR1 and CDR2 (germline): LNHDA, SQIVND (reference sequence). This CDR3 spans 15 amino acids. The CDR3 is CASRAADRGNTEAFF. As DNA, the CDR3 is TGTGCCAGTAGGGCGGCCGACAGGGGCAACACTGAAGCTTTCTTT.

The V and J genes are TRBV7-9 and TRBJ2-3; a weak D match, TRBD1 (5 bases). This CDR3 comprises 15 residues. Looked up from germline, CDR1 is SEHNR and CDR2 is FQNEAQ (reference sequence). Trimming took 1 base from V and 6 from J, leaving 14 bases between them. CDR3 nucleotides: TGTGCCAGCAGCTTAGATGTAAGGGGTATGGATACGCAGTATTTT. Its protein product is CASSLDVRGMDTQYF.

This chain links TRBV9 with TRBJ1-1; TRBD1 matches 7 bases. V trimming: 4 bases; J trimming: 1 base; junction bases outside the gene matches: 7. CDR1 and CDR2 from the germline V gene are SGDLS and YYNGEE. The CDR3 has 15 residues. Here the CDR3 DNA reads TGTGCCAGCAGCCCAGGGGGACAGCCGAACACTGAAGCTTTCTTT. The encoded protein is CASSPGGQPNTEAFF. The complete variable domain, with remaining parts taken from reference TRBV9 and TRBJ1-1, reads DSGVTQTPKHLITATGQRVTLRCSPRSGDLSVYWYQQSLDQGLQFLIQYYNGEERAKGNILERFSAQQFPDLHSELNLSSLELGDSALYFCASSPGGQPNTEAFFGQGTRLTVV.

A few counts support this clone. This chain links TRBV6-2 or TRBV6-3 with TRBJ1-1; D gene unclear. The CDR3 loop spans 16 amino acids. Trimming pared 0 bases from V and 9 bases from J, leaving 20 bases between. Germline values: CDR1 MNHEY, CDR2 SVGEGT. The CDR3 region is CASSYSPNDTRLQAFF. CDR3 DNA sequence: TGTGCCAGCAGTTACTCTCCTAATGACACCCGCCTACAAGCTTTCTTT.

The chain combines TRBV6-5 with TRBJ2-3; D possibly corresponds to TRBD2 (5 bases). Per the germline V gene, CDR1 is MNHEY and CDR2 is SVGAGI. The CDR3 is made up of 12 amino acids. The ends were cut back, 9 bases at V and 2 bases at J, with 9 bases in the middle. For the CDR3, the DNA is TGTGCCAGTATCGGGATCACAGATACGCAGTATTTT. Residues: CASIGITDTQYF.

The V gene is TRBV6-6, the J gene TRBJ2-1; TRBD2 is a possible D gene (5 bases). The CDR3 length is 13 residues. Germline V gene lookup returns CDR1 MNHNY and CDR2 SVGAGI (reference sequence). The V and J ends lost 2 bases and 10 bases respectively, with 12 bases between them. The CDR3 nucleotides are TGTGCCAGCAGTTACGAGAGGGTAGGCGAGCAGTTCTTC. It translates to CASSYERVGEQFF.

CDR3 coding DNA: TGTGCCAGCAGTGATCGGGGGTTATACCAAGAGACCCAGTACTTC. Its protein is CASSDRGLYQETQYF. The chain is built from TRBV25-1 and TRBJ2-5, with TRBD2 as a possible D gene (6 bases). V lost 3 bases, J lost 0 bases, and 11 bases lay in between. CDR3 size: 15 residues. In germline, CDR1 is MGHDK, CDR2 SYGVNS.

The chain joins TRBV11-3 to TRBJ2-7; D not certain. Germline values: CDR1 SGHNT, CDR2 YENEEA. The CDR3 length is 11 residues. V lost 4 bases and J 4 bases, leaving 5 bases between the germline ends. This CDR3 reads CASSSFYEQYF. As DNA, the CDR3 is TGTGCCAGCAGCTCCTTTTACGAGCAGTACTTC.

J is TRBJ1-1 and V is TRBV5-4; possible D gene TRBD1, 6 bases. The CDR3 extends over 14 amino acids. Germline CDR1 and CDR2: SGHNT and YYREEE (reference sequence). V lost 0 bases to trimming and J lost 5 bases, with 11 bases between them. The CDR3: CASSLGRGETEAFF. Here the CDR3 DNA reads TGTGCCAGCAGCTTGGGCAGGGGAGAGACTGAAGCTTTCTTT. Using reference TRBV5-4 and TRBJ1-1 for the parts outside the CDR3, the full variable domain is ETGVTQSPTHLIKTRGQQVTLRCSSQSGHNTVSWYQQALGQGPQFIFQYYREEENGRGNFPPRFSGLQFPNYSSELNVNALELDDSALYLCASSLGRGETEAFFGQGTRLTVV.

This clone came up once. V gene TRBV6-1 combines with J gene TRBJ2-4; a possible D gene is TRBD2 (7 bases). Germline V gene data show CDR1 as MNHNS and CDR2 as SASEGT. CDR3 length equals 14 residues. Deletions cut 3 bases from V and 7 bases from J, with 13 bases between. CDR3 residues: CASSDWGGANIQYF. CDR3 DNA sequence: TGTGCCAGCAGTGATTGGGGGGGCGCGAACATTCAGTACTTC.

This clone was counted only a few times. At one boundary the junction diverges from the germline segment, which might be a read error. This chain links TRBV19 with TRBJ1-5, with D uncertain. The length of the CDR3 is 13 residues. In germline, CDR1 is LNHDA, CDR2 SQIVND (reference sequence). The CDR3 sequence is CASSIEENPPQHF. CDR3 in DNA: TGTGCCAGTAGTATAGAGGAGAATCCGCCCCAGCATTTT.

This rearrangement joins TRBV7-2 to TRBJ1-5; possibly TRBD1 for D (6 bases). Trimming left V 5 bases short and J 6 bases short, with 11 bases between. This CDR3 spans 13 amino acids. CDR1 and CDR2 (germline): SGHTA, FQGNSA. CDR3 region: CASSATGFQPQHF. DNA of the CDR3: TGTGCCAGCAGCGCCACAGGGTTTCAGCCCCAGCATTTT.

The V and J genes are TRBV9 and TRBJ1-3; D uncertain. This CDR3 comprises 15 residues. Trimming took 1 base from V and 0 from J, leaving 8 bases between them. The germline V gene has CDR1 SGDLS and CDR2 YYNGEE. The CDR3 loop is CASSVSVVSGNTIYF. CDR3 nucleotides: TGTGCCAGCAGCGTATCGGTAGTCTCTGGAAACACCATATATTTT.

The gene calls are TRBV9 and TRBJ1-4; 7 bases match TRBD1. The CDR3 spans 15 residues. CDR1 and CDR2 from the germline V gene are SGDLS and YYNGEE. Trimming at V came to 0 bases and at J to 7 bases, leaving 6 bases not matched to a gene. The CDR3 DNA reads as TGTGCCAGCAGCGTAGGACAGGGCCCTTTTGAAAAACTGTTTTTT. Residues: CASSVGQGPFEKLFF. The whole variable domain, filled in from reference TRBV9 and TRBJ1-4, reads DSGVTQTPKHLITATGQRVTLRCSPRSGDLSVYWYQQSLDQGLQFLIQYYNGEERAKGNILERFSAQQFPDLHSELNLSSLELGDSALYFCASSVGQGPFEKLFFGSGTQLSVL.

The gene calls are TRBV29-1 and TRBJ2-1; TRBD2 matches 9 bases. Germline V lookup: CDR1 SQVTM, CDR2 ANQGSEA. With V trimmed by 3 bases and J by 9 bases, 6 bases remained unmatched. The CDR3 totals 13 residues. CDR3 sequence (DNA): TGCAGCGTTGAGTTAGCGGGAGTTAGTGAGCAGTTCTTC. Protein: CSVELAGVSEQFF.